The sequence of this T cell receptor beta chain was determined in a study of cytomegalovirus exposure and HLA in healthy donors. For the study at large: Of several hundred genotyped donors, roughly 80% clustered with self-reported Caucasian donors.

Study-level results: Later analysis reportedly placed an Asian-associated ancestry cluster below the roughly 680-donor mean in N-insertions. Overall, roughly 150 TCR beta chains were annotated as cytomegalovirus-associated.

Concerning this clone itself: Antigen: not known.

Researchers ran the PCR with 60 Vbeta and 13 Jbeta primers. The method was immunoSEQ multiplex PCR; TCRdb's version includes in-frame clones alone and lacks a portion of them. The sample has some 100,000 clones, more than 75% seen once. Sequencing was carried out using PBMCs. This sequence originates from a woman in her fifties or sixties in good health and CMV-seropositive.

The DNA for the CDR3 is TGTGCCAGCAGGGGGGCGGAGAGCTCTGGGGCCAACGTCCTGACTTTC. Its translation is CASRGAESSGANVLTF. The chain carries TRBV27 and TRBJ2-6; D might be TRBD1 (6 bases). V lost 6 bases and J 0 bases, leaving 12 bases between the germline ends. The CDR3 sequence is 16 residues long. Germline V gene lookup returns CDR1 MNHEY and CDR2 SMNVEV (reference sequence).